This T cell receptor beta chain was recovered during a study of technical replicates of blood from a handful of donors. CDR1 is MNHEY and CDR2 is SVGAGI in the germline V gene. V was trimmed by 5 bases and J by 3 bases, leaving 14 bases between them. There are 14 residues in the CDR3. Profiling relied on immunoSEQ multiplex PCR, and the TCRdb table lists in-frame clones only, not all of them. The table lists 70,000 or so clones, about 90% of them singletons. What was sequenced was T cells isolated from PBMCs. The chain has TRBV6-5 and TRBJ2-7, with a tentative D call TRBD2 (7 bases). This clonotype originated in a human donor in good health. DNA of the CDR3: TGTGCCAGCAGTCCAAGCGGGACACACTACGAGCAGTACTTC. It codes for CASSPSGTHYEQYF.